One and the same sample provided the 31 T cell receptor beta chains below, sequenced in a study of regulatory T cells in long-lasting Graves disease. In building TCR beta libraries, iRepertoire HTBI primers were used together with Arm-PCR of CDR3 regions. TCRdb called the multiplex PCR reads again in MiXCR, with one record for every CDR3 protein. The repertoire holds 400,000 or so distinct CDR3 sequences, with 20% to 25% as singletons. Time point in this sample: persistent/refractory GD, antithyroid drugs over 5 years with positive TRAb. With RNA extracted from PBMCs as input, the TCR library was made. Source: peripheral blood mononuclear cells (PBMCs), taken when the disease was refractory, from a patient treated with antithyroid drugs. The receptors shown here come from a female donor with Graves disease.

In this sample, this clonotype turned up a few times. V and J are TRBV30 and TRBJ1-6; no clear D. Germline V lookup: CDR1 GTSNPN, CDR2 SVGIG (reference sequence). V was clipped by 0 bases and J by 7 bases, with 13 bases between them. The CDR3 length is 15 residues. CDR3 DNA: TGTGCCTGGAGTGTGGACCTCTTGGGGAATTCACCCCTCCACTTT. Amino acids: CAWSVDLLGNSPLHF.

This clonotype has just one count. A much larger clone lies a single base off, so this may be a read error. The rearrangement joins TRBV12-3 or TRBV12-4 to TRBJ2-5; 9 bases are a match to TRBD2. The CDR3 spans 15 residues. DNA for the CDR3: TGTGTCAGCAGCAACTCCGGGACTAGCCGAGAGACCCAGTACTTC. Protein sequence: CVSSNSGTSRETQYF.

The CDR3 spells CSAIVSHGYTF. As DNA, the CDR3 is TGCAGTGCTATAGTCTCCCATGGCTACACCTTC. V and J are TRBV20-1 and TRBJ1-2; no reliable D call. Trimming cost V 4 bases and J 6 bases, with 9 bases left between them. CDR1 and CDR2 (germline): DFQATT, SNEGSKA (reference sequence). The CDR3 totals 11 residues.

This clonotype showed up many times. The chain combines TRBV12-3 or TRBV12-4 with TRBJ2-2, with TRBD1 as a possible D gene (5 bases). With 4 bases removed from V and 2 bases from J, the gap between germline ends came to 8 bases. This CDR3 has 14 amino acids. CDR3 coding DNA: TGTGCCAGCAGTTCAGGGCTTAACACCGGGGAGCTGTTTTTT. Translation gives CASSSGLNTGELFF.

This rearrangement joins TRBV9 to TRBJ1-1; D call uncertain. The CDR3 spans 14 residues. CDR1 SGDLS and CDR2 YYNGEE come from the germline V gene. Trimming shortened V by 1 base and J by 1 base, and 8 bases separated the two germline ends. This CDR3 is CASSVSGENTEAFF. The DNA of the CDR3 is TGTGCCAGCAGCGTAAGCGGGGAGAACACTGAAGCTTTCTTT.

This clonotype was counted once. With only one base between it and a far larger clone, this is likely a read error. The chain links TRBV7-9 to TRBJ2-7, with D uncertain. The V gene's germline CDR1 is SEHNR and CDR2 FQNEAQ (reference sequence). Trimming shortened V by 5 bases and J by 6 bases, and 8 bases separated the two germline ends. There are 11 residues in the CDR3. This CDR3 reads CASSPIREQYF. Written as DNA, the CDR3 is TGTGCCAGCAGCCCAATACGCGAGCAGTACTTC.

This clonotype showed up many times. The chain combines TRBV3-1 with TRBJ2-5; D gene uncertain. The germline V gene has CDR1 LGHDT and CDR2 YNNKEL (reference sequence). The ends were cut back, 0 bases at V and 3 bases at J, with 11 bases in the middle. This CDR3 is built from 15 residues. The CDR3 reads CASSQDPTTEETQYF. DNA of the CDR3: TGTGCCAGCAGCCAAGATCCTACTACGGAAGAGACCCAGTACTTC.

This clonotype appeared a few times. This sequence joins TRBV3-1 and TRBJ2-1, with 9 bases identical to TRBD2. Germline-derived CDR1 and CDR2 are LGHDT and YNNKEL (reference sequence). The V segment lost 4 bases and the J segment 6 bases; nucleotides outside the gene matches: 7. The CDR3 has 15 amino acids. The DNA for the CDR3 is TGTGCCAGCAGCCTCCCGTCGACTAGCGGCAATGAGCAGTTCTTC. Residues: CASSLPSTSGNEQFF.

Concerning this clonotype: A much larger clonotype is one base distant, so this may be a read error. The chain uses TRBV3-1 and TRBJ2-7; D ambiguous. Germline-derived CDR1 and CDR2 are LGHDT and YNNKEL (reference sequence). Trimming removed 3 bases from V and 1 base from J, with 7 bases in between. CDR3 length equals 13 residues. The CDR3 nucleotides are TGTGCCAGCAGCCATTTGGGGTCCTACGAGCAGTACTTC. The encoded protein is CASSHLGSYEQYF.

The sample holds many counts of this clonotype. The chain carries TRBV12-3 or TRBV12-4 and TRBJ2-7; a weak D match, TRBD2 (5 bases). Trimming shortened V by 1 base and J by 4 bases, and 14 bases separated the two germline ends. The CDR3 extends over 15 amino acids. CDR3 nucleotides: TGTGCCAGCAGTTTAGGGGCGGGTCAGATATACGAGCAGTACTTC. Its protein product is CASSLGAGQIYEQYF.

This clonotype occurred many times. The CDR3 loop is CASSSTNYGYTF. The CDR3 DNA follows: TGTGCCAGCAGCAGTACTAACTATGGCTACACCTTC. The chain employs TRBV7-9 and TRBJ1-2; no reliable D call. Trimming took off 5 bases at V and 0 bases at J, with 4 bases between the two ends. This CDR3 is built from 12 residues. Germline CDR1 and CDR2: SEHNR and FQNEAQ (reference sequence).

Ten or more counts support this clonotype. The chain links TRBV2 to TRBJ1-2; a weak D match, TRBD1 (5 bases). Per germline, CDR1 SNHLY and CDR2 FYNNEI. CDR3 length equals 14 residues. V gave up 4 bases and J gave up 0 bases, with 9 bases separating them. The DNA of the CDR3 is TGTGCCAGCAGTGGGCGAGGGGCTAACTATGGCTACACCTTC. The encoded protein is CASSGRGANYGYTF.

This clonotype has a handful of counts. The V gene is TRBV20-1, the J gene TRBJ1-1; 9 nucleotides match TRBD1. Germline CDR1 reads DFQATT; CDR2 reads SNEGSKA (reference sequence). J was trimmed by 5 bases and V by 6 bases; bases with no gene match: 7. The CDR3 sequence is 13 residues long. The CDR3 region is CSALDRGRTEAFF. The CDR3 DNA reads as TGCAGTGCCCTGGACAGGGGAAGGACTGAAGCTTTCTTT.

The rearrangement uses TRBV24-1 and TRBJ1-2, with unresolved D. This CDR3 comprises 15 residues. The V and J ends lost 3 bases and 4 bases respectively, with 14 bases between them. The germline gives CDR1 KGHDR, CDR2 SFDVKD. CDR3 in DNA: TGTGCCACCAGTGATGTCGGGTCTCTATCCTATGGCTACACCTTC. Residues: CATSDVGSLSYGYTF.

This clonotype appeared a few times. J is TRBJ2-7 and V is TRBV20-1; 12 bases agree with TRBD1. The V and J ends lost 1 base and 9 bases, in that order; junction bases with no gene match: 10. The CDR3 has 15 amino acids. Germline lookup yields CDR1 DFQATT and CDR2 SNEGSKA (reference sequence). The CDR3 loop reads CSARGGTGGAPGQYF. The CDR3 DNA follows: TGCAGTGCTAGAGGCGGGACAGGGGGCGCCCCAGGGCAGTACTTC.

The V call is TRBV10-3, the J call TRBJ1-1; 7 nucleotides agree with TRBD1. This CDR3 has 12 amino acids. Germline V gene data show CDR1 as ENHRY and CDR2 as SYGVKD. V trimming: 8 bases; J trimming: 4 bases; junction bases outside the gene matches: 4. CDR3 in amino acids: CAIQGGGTEAFF. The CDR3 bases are TGTGCCATCCAGGGGGGGGGCACTGAAGCTTTCTTT.

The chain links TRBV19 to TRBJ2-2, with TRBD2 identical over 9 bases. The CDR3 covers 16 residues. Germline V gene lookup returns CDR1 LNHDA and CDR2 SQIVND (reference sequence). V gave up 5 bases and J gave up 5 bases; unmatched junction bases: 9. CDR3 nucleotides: TGTGCCAGTAGTCTTCTCGGACTAGCGAGGACCGGGGAGCTGTTTTTT. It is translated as CASSLLGLARTGELFF.

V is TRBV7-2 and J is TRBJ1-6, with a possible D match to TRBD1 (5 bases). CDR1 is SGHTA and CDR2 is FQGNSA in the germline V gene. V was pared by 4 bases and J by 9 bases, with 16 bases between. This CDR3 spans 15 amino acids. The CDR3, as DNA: TGTGCCAGCAGCTCCCTAGGAGGGGCTGGTTCACCCCTCCACTTT. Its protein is CASSSLGGAGSPLHF. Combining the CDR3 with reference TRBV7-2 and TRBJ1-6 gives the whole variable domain GAGVSQSPSNKVTEKGKDVELRCDPISGHTALYWYRQSLGQGLEFLIYFQGNSAPDKSGLPSDRFSAERTGGSVSTLTIQRTQQEDSAVYLCASSSLGGAGSPLHFGNGTRLTVT.

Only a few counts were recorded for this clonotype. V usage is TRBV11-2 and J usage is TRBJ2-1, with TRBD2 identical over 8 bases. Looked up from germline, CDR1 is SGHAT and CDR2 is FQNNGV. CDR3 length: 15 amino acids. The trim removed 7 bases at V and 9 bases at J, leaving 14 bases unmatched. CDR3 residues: CASTLSERERGEQFF. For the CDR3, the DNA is TGTGCCAGCACCCTCTCGGAGCGGGAGCGGGGTGAGCAGTTCTTC.

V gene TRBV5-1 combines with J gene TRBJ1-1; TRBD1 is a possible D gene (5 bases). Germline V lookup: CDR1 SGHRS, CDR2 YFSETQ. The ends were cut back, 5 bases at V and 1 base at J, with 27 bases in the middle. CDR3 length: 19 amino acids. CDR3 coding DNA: TGCGCCAGCAGTTTCGGACCAAGGGGAGCCATTAGTGAGAACACTGAAGCTTTCTTT. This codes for CASSFGPRGAISENTEAFF.

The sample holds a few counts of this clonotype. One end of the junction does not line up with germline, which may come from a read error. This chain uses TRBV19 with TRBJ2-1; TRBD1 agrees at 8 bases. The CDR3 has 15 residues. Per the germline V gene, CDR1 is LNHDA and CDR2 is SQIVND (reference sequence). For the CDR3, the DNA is TGTGCCAGTAGCATAGGACAGGGTAATGGGGATGAGCAGTTCTTC. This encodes CASSIGQGNGDEQFF.

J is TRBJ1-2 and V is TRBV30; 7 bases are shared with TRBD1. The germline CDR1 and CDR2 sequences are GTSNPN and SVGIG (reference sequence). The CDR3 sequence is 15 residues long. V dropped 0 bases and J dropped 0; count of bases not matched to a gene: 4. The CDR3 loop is CAWSVGDSSNYGYTF. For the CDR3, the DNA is TGTGCCTGGAGTGTGGGGGACAGTTCTAACTATGGCTACACCTTC.

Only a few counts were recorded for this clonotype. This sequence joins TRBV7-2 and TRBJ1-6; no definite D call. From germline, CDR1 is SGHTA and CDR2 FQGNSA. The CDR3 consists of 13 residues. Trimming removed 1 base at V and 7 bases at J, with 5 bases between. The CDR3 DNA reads TGTGCCAGCAGCTTAGAGCCAAATTCACCCCTCCACTTT. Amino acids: CASSLEPNSPLHF.

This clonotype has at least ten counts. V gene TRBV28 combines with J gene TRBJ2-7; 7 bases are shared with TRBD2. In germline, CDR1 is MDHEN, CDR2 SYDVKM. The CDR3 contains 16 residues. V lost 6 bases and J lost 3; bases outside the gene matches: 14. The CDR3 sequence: CASSPYPSGISYEQYF. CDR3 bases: TGTGCCAGCAGCCCTTACCCAAGCGGGATAAGCTACGAGCAGTACTTC.

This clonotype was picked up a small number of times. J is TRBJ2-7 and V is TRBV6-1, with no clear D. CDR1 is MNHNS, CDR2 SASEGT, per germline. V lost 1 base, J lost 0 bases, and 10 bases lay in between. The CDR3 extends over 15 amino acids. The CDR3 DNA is TGTGCCAGCAGTGAAGGGGATGGTAGCTCCTACGAGCAGTACTTC. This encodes CASSEGDGSSYEQYF.

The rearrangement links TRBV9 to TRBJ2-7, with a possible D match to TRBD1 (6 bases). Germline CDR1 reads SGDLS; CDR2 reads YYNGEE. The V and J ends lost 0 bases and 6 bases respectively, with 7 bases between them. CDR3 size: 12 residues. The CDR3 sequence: CASSVEQGEQYF. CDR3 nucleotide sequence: TGTGCCAGCAGCGTAGAACAGGGCGAGCAGTACTTC.

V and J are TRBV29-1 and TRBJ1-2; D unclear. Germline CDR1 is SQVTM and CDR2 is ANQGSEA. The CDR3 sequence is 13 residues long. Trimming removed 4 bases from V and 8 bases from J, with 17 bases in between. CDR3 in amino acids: CSVATGVSRGYTF. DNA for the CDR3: TGCAGCGTTGCAACTGGGGTCAGCAGAGGCTACACCTTC.

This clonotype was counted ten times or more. In nucleotides, the CDR3 is TGTGCCAGCAGTGAACTCAGACCAAGCTCCTACGAGCAGTACTTC. Its protein product is CASSELRPSSYEQYF. The rearrangement links TRBV2 to TRBJ2-7; D is ambiguous. V was shortened by 2 bases and J by 0 bases, with 11 bases between the two germline ends. Germline V gene sequence: CDR1 SNHLY, CDR2 FYNNEI. The CDR3 has 15 residues.

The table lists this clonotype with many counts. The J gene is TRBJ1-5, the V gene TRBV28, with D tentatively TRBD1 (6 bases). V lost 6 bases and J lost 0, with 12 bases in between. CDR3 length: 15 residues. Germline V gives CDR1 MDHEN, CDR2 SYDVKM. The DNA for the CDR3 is TGTGCCAGCAGACCGGGGACATTTAGCAATCAGCCCCAGCATTTT. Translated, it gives CASRPGTFSNQPQHF.

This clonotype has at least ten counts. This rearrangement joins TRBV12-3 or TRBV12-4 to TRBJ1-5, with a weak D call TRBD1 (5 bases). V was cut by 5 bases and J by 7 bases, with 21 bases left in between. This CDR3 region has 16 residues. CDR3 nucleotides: TGTGCCAGCAGTCCTTTCAACGTGGGGGGTGGACAGCCCCAGCATTTT. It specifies CASSPFNVGGGQPQHF.

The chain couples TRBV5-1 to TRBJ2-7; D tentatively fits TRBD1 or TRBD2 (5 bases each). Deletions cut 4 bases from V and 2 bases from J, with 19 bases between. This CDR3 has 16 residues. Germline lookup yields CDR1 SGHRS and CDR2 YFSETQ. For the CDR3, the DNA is TGCGCCAGCAGCACCGGGGCAGGGTCCTATGCCTACGAGCAGTACTTC. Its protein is CASSTGAGSYAYEQYF.